This TCR beta chain was recorded in a study of blood T cell repertoires in COVID-19 (dated by TCRdb to about 2020). For the wider study: Samples covering the acute and convalescent phases of COVID-19 were provided by collaborators in the United States, Italy and Spain. The material from the prospective study consisted of cDNA or gDNA derived from T cells, B-cell-depleted T cells, or PBMCs. The dataset comprised deeply sampled blood TCRbeta repertoires from subjects exposed to, actively infected with, or recovered from COVID-19. A freely available public database, intended as a resource for researchers studying the immune response to SARS-CoV-2, is where the repertoires were released. The samples were drawn from two sources: the first 160 participants of the ongoing ImmuneRACE study, and 1,000 to 1,500 subjects contributed by 6 global collaborators. Nearly every sample came with metadata listing a de-identified subject ID, COVID-19 status, age in years and sex. Where available, HLA class I and class II types were obtained from metadata supplied by the sample provider rather than from assay-based typing.

What the study reported, not specific to this receptor: How much clinical and demographic metadata was included differed by source and by participant, and the metadata was provided uncurated.

TCRbeta CDR3 regions were amplified from genomic DNA by means of the immunoSEQ Assay, a bias-controlled multiplex PCR. The source study handled its data this way. Nucleated cell counts per sample were estimated from amplification of reference gene primers within the assay. To quantify the absolute abundance of each unique TCRbeta CDR3 rearrangement, sequence reads were collapsed and filtered. For each sample, productive Simpson clonality was calculated by taking the square root of Simpson's diversity index across productive rearrangements. TCRdb took over this immuneACCESS table, retaining in-frame rearrangements with V and J assigned. Such tables are incomplete; in checked studies, under half of the missing clones stem from an unresolved V gene, and the remainder is unexplained. Clone size and V and J calls were adopted from that table, with D and trimming inferred from the DNA. This sample is represented by under 45,000 clones; 70% to 80% of them were singletons. Jointly, the top ten make up less than 2.5% of the sample.

In this sample, this clone turned up once. Its antigen has not been determined. The record has no base qualities; no much larger clone is one base away. The germline V gene (reference sequence) yields SEHNR for CDR1 and FQNEAQ for CDR2. V is clipped by 1 base and J by 0 bases, and the sequence between their germline boundaries is 10 bases long. The CDR3 goes from the cysteine to the phenylalanine over 16 residues. Of all the DNA, just the CDR3 is kept, 48 bases in frame from base 1. Each collaborating institution followed its own protocols to collect whole blood in K2EDTA tubes. Collaborator samples were shipped for TCRbeta analysis as frozen whole blood, isolated PBMCs, or DNA extracted from either sample type.

The sample consisted of peripheral blood. This chain is built from TRBV7-9 and TRBJ2-1; confidence is insufficient to name the D gene. The TCR comes from a man in his 60s with active COVID-19. The CDR3 loop reads CASSLVVLGSYNEQFF. The DNA sequence follows: TGTGCCAGCAGCTTAGTCGTACTCGGCTCCTACAATGAGCAGTTCTTC.